Each of the 9 T cell receptor beta chains below was sequenced from the same sample in a study of T cell changes during pregnancy in multiple sclerosis. Here immunoSEQ multiplex PCR was the method, and the copy in TCRdb shows in-frame clones only, minus some. The profile shows about 36,000 clones, more than 70% of them singletons. The source material was CD4+ T cells from peripheral blood mononuclear cells, sampled in the first trimester of pregnancy. Receptors originate from a female donor with multiple sclerosis, enrolled in a pregnancy study.

The chain couples TRBV6-6 to TRBJ2-1; D possibly corresponds to TRBD1 (6 bases). CDR3 length: 13 amino acids. The V gene lost 7 bases and the J gene lost 9 bases, with 16 bases spanning the gap. Per germline, CDR1 MNHNY and CDR2 SVGAGI (reference sequence). CDR3 protein: CASIQAGVGEQFF. The CDR3 DNA reads TGTGCCAGCATACAGGCAGGGGTCGGTGAGCAGTTCTTC.

The chain links TRBV7-2 to TRBJ1-2; TRBD1 is a possible D gene (5 bases). V lost 0 bases and J lost 0, with 11 bases in between. The CDR3 is 16 amino acids. From germline, CDR1 is SGHTA and CDR2 FQGNSA. The CDR3 loop is CASSLAAGWANYGYTF. Here the CDR3 DNA reads TGTGCCAGCAGCTTAGCGGCAGGGTGGGCTAACTATGGCTACACCTTC.

This clone was recorded once. The gene calls are TRBV28 and TRBJ1-2, with D unresolved. Germline V gives CDR1 MDHEN, CDR2 SYDVKM. This CDR3 has 13 residues. Trimming cost V 7 bases and J 3 bases, with 12 bases left between them. The CDR3 DNA reads TGTGCCAGCAATCCCCTGAGTCACTATGGCTACACCTTC. Translation gives CASNPLSHYGYTF.

This clone has more than one count but fewer than ten. The chain has TRBV15 and TRBJ2-7, with TRBD2 as a possible D gene (6 bases). The length of the CDR3 is 17 residues. Trimming pared 3 bases from V and 3 bases from J, leaving 21 bases between. The germline gives CDR1 LNHNV, CDR2 YYDKDF (reference sequence). In DNA form, the CDR3 reads TGTGCCACCAGCAGGGGGACTCCGGGACCGCCGAGCTACGAGCAGTACTTC. It yields the protein CATSRGTPGPPSYEQYF.

V gene TRBV19 combines with J gene TRBJ2-1; D is uncertain. Trimming removed 5 bases at V and 0 bases at J, with 11 bases between. The CDR3 covers 15 residues. Germline values: CDR1 LNHDA, CDR2 SQIVND (reference sequence). The CDR3: CASSGPGSSYNEQFF. The CDR3 DNA sequence: TGTGCCAGTAGTGGGCCCGGTAGCTCCTACAATGAGCAGTTCTTC.

Comments on this clone: Germline and junction disagree at one end, which may indicate a read error. The chain is built from TRBV19 and TRBJ2-5; TRBD2 agrees at 9 bases. There are 18 residues in the CDR3. Germline CDR1 and CDR2: LNHDA and SQIVND (reference sequence). DNA for the CDR3: TGTGCCAGTAGTGCCCACTCCCTTAGCGGGGGACCGCAAGAGACCCGGTACTTC. Amino acids: CASSAHSLSGGPQETRYF. Filled out from reference TRBV19 and TRBJ2-5, the complete variable domain reads DGGITQSPKYLFRKEGQNVTLSCEQNLNHDAMYWYRQDPGQGLRLIYYSQIVNDFQKGDIAEGYSVSREKKESFPLTVTSAQKNPTAFYLCASSAHSLSGGPQETRYFGPGTRLLVL.

The chain is built from TRBV19 and TRBJ1-2; 11 nucleotides align to TRBD1. The junction had 4 bases not matched to a gene; V was cut back by 6 bases and J by 4 bases. Per the germline V gene, CDR1 is LNHDA and CDR2 is SQIVND (reference sequence). The CDR3 sequence is 14 residues long. The CDR3: CASRRTGGTYGYTF. CDR3 nucleotides: TGTGCCAGTAGACGGACAGGGGGCACCTATGGCTACACCTTC.

The CDR3 loop is CASSPGAYEQYF. Here the CDR3 DNA reads TGTGCCAGCAGCCCCGGGGCCTACGAGCAGTACTTC. The chain combines TRBV6-7 with TRBJ2-7, with a tentative D call TRBD2 (5 bases). TRBV6-7 is placed among ORFs of uncertain function. V lost 6 bases, J lost 2 bases, and 8 bases lay in between. This CDR3 has 12 residues.

The rearrangement links TRBV5-6 to TRBJ1-6; D ambiguous. The CDR3 sequence is 16 residues long. The germline gives CDR1 SGHDT, CDR2 YYEEEE. V dropped 1 base and J dropped 0 bases, with 8 bases sitting between them. The CDR3 coding sequence is TGTGCCAGCAGCTTGCGGGGAGGCTCCTATAATTCACCCCTCCACTTT. This gives the protein CASSLRGGSYNSPLHF. Full variable domain (outside the CDR3, taken from reference TRBV5-6 and TRBJ1-6): DAGVTQSPTHLIKTRGQQVTLRCSPKSGHDTVSWYQQALGQGPQFIFQYYEEEERQRGNFPDRFSGHQFPNYSSELNVNALLLGDSALYLCASSLRGGSYNSPLHFGNGTRLTVT.